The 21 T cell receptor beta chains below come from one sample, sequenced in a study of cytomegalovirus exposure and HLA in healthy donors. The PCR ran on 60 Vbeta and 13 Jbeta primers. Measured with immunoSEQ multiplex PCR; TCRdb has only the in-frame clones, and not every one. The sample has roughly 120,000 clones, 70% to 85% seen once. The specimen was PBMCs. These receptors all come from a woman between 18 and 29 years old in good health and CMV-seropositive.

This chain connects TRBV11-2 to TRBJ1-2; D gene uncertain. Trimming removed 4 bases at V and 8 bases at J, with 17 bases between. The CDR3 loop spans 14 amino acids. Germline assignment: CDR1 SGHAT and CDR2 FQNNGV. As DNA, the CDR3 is TGTGCCAGCAGCTCTAGAGGAGAGACGGAAGGCTACACCTTC. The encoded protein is CASSSRGETEGYTF. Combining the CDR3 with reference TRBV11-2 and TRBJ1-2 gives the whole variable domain EAGVAQSPRYKIIEKRQSVAFWCNPISGHATLYWYQQILGQGPKLLIQFQNNGVVDDSQLPKDRFSAERLKGVDSTLKIQPAKLEDSAVYLCASSSRGETEGYTFGSGTRLTVV.

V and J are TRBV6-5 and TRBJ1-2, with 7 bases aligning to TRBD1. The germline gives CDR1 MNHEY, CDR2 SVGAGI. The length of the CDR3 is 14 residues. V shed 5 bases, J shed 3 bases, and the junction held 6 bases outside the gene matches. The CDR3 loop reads CASSPDRDYYGYTF. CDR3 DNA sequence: TGTGCCAGCAGTCCAGACAGGGATTACTATGGCTACACCTTC.

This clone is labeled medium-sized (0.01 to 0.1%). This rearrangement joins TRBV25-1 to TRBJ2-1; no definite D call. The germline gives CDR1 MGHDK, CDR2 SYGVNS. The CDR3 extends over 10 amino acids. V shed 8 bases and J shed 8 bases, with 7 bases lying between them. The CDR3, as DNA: TGTGCCAGCGGCGGCGATGAGCAGTTCTTC. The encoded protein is CASGGDEQFF.

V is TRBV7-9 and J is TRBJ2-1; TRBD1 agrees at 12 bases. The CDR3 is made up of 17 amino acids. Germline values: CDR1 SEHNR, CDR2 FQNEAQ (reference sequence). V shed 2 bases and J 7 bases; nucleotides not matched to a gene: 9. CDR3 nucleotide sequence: TGTGCCAGCAGCTTACCTGGGACAGGGGGCGCGGAGAATGAGCAGTTCTTC. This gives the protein CASSLPGTGGAENEQFF. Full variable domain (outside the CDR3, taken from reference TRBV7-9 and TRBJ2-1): DTGVSQNPRHKITKRGQNVTFRCDPISEHNRLYWYRQTLGQGPEFLTYFQNEAQLEKSRLLSDRFSAERPKGSFSTLEIQRTEQGDSAMYLCASSLPGTGGAENEQFFGPGTRLTVL.

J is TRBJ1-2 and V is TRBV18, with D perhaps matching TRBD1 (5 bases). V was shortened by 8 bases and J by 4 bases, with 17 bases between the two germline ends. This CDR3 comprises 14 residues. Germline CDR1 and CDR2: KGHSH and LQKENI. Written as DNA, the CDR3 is TGTGCCAGCGGGGCCCAAGGAACCCCCTATGGCTACACCTTC. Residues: CASGAQGTPYGYTF.

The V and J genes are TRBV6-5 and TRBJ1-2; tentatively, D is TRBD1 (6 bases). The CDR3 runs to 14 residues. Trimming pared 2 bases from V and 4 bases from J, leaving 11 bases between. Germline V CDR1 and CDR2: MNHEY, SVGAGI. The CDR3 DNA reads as TGTGCCAGCAGTTACGAGGGGGTCGGCTATGGCTACACCTTC. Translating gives CASSYEGVGYGYTF.

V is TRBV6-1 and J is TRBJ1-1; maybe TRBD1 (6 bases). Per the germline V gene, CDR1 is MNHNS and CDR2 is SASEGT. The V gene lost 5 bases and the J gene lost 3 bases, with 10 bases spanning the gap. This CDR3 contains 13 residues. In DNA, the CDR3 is TGTGCCAGCAGTCGAGGGGGTGACACTGAAGCTTTCTTT. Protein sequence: CASSRGGDTEAFF.

The CDR3 sequence is CASSSRGSGYNEQFF. The CDR3 DNA reads as TGTGCCAGCAGCTCCCGGGGGAGCGGTTACAATGAGCAGTTCTTC. The rearrangement links TRBV7-3 to TRBJ2-1; TRBD2 is a possible D gene (6 bases). CDR1 is SGHTA and CDR2 is FQGTGA in the germline V gene. Trimming removed 4 bases from V and 4 bases from J, with 14 bases in between. This CDR3 is built from 15 residues.

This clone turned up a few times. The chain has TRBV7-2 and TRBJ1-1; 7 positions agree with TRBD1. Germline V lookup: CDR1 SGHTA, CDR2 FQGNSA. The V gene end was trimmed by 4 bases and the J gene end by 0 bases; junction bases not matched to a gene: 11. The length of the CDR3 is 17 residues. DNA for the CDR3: TGTGCCAGCAGCTCCCAGGGCGGGACAGAGCTGAACACTGAAGCTTTCTTT. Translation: CASSSQGGTELNTEAFF.

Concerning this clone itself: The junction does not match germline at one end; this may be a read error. CDR3 residues: CASQIKDITTF. The CDR3 DNA follows: TGTGCCAGCCAGATTAAAGACATCACAACCTTC. The chain links TRBV6-1 to TRBJ2-7; D is uncertain. The germline gives CDR1 MNHNS, CDR2 SASEGT. This CDR3 has 11 amino acids.

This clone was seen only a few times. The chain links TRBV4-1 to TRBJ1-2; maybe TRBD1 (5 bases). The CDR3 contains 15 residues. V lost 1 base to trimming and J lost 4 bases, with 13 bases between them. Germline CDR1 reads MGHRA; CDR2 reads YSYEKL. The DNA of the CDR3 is TGCGCCAGCAGCCAAGGTAGCAGGGAGGGCTATGGCTACACCTTC. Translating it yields CASSQGSREGYGYTF.

This CDR3 is CASSPDGGDTQYF. The CDR3 DNA is TGTGCCAGCAGTCCGGACGGGGGGGATACGCAGTATTTT. V and J are TRBV6-1 and TRBJ2-3, with 7 bases that match TRBD2. V dropped 5 bases and J dropped 6; count of bases not matched to a gene: 5. Germline V gives CDR1 MNHNS, CDR2 SASEGT. The CDR3 length is 13 residues.

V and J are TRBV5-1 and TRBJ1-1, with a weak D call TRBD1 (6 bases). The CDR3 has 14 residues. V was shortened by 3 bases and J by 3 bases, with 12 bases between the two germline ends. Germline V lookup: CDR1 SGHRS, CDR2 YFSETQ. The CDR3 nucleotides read TGCGCCAGCAGCTCCGGGAAGGGGGACACTGAAGCTTTCTTT. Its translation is CASSSGKGDTEAFF.

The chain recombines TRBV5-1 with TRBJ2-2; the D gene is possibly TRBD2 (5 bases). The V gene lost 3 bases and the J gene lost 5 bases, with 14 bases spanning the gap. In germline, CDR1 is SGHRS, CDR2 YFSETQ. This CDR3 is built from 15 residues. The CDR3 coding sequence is TGCGCCAGCAGCTCCGAGGGCCTAGCAACCGGGGAGCTGTTTTTT. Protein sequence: CASSSEGLATGELFF.

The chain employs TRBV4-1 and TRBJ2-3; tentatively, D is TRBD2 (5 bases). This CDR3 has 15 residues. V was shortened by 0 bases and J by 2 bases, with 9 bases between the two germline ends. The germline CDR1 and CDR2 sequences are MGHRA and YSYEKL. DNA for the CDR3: TGCGCCAGCAGCCAAGAAGGGAGATCCACAGATACGCAGTATTTT. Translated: CASSQEGRSTDTQYF.

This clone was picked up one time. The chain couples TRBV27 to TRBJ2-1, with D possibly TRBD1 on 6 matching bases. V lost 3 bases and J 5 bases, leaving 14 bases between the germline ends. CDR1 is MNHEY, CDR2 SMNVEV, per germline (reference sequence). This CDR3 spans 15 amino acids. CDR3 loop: CASSFAPQGDNEQFF. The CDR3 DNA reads TGTGCCAGCAGTTTCGCCCCACAGGGCGACAATGAGCAGTTCTTC.

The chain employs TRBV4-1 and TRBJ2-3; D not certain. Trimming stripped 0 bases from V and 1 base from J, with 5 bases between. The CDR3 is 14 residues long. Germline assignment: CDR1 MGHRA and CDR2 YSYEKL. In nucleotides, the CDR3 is TGCGCCAGCAGCCAAGACCCCGGCACAGATACGCAGTATTTT. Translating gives CASSQDPGTDTQYF.

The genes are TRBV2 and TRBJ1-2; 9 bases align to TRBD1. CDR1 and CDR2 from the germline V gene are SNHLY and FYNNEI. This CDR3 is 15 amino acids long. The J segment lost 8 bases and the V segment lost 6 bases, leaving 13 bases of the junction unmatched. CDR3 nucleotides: TGTGCCAGCAGGGGGATGACAGGGGGGGACGGAGGCTACACCTTC. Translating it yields CASRGMTGGDGGYTF.

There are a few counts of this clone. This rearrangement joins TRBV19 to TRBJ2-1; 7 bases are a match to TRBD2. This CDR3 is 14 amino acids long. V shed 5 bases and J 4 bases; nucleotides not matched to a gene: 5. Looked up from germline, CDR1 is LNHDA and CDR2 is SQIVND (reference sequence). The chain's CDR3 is CASSPGGPYNEQFF. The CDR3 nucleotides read TGTGCCAGTAGTCCGGGGGGACCTTACAATGAGCAGTTCTTC.

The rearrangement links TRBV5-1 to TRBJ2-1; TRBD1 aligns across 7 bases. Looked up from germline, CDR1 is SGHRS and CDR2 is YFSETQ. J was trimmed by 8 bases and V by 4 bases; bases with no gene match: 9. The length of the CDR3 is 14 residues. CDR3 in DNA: TGCGCCAGCAGCCTGCGACAGGGTAGGGATGAGCAGTTCTTC. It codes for CASSLRQGRDEQFF.

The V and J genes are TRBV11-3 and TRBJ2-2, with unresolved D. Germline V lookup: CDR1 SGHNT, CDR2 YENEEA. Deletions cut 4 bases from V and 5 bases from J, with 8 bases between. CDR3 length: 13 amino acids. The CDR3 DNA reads TGTGCCAGCAGCTCCCTTTTAACCGGGGAGCTGTTTTTT. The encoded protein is CASSSLLTGELFF.